This T cell receptor (beta chain) stems from a study of cytomegalovirus exposure and HLA in healthy donors (TCRdb year 2017). Background for the entire study: In an earlier analysis of some 610 of the donors, about 260 Gb of sequence data and 90 million to 120 million unique TCR beta sequences from 180 million or so T cells were reported. The later analysis used no new phenotypic data to find candidate immune exposures, relying instead on TCR beta sequences and their occurrence across donors. In an earlier analysis of roughly 600 of the donors, high-throughput TCR beta sequencing was used to judge whether each TCR beta V gene segment behaved as functional or pseudogenic. The study aimed to test whether signatures of past pathogen exposure could be identified by cataloging public T cell receptors. To predict cytomegalovirus infection status, the study brought together high-throughput TCR immunosequencing, statistical association of individual TCRs with disease status, and machine learning. Of the roughly 400 genotyped donors, roughly 80% fell in the genetic ancestry cluster associated with self-reported Caucasian donors. Every repertoire in the discovery cohort had been generated on one and the same sequencing platform. Among several hundred genotyped donors of the cohort, an average of approximately 200,000 unique TCR beta nucleotide sequences was sequenced per donor, of which about 19% were non-productive. Donor age, sex, ethnicity and CMV serostatus were compiled together with the repertoire data. About 300 gigabases of sequencing data and around 85 million unique TCR sequences made up an early release that covered approximately 650 HLA-typed donors. To study patterns of TCR occurrence, a later analysis re-analyzed previously published TCR beta repertoires from several hundred donors and added high-resolution HLA genotyping. Genome-wide SNP genotypes for about three fifths of the roughly 700 donors were used in a later genetic analysis, which treated that subset as a discovery cohort. Both class I and class II loci were covered by HLA typing, at four-digit resolution. Using immunosequencing, the study profiled T cell repertoires from about 610 subjects and related those repertoires to cytomegalovirus serostatus. A separate validation cohort of 100 to 150 different subjects was used in addition to the roughly 720-subject first cohort. A few DR-DQ haplotypes were treated as single units for association and clustering because of strong linkage in the cohort. Typing coverage differed by locus: A, B, C, DRB1 and DQB1 were typed in about 620-640 donors, DQA1 in around 500, DPA1 in over 600, and DPB1 in approximately 450. What the study reported, not specific to this receptor: The earlier analysis of about 600 of the donors excluded roughly 16 rarely observed V segments, including chromosome 9 orphons, because counts were too low. In an earlier analysis of around 500 of the donors, most TCR beta V segments appeared in productive rearrangements about 90% or about 30% of the time, broadly matching IMGT annotations. Sequencing depth was assumed to be roughly uniform across donors in the presence/absence analyses, though that assumption may not hold. In both the original and validation cohorts, the classifier was reported to diagnose cytomegalovirus status with high specificity and sensitivity. According to the authors, the approach could potentially be generalized to other disease states and immunological phenotypes. In the study, roughly 160 TCR beta chains were listed as associated with cytomegalovirus. This cohort had only TCR beta chains sequenced, and the lack of alpha or paired-chain data limited which features could be detected. A further reported finding was that TCR beta sequences accurately predicted the HLA-A and HLA-B alleles for most subjects in the first cohort. An association between a missense DCLRE1C variant and V-gene and J-gene trimming of TCR beta chains was found in a later genetic analysis and replicated in an independent cohort. In a later analysis, HLA-associated TCR beta chains were found to be more clonally expanded and to have lower generation probabilities than equally common non-associated chains. Because HLA typing was unavailable for some donors at each locus, only the typed subset was used in association tests. In a later analysis, the rate of TCR association differed among HLA loci, with DRB1 alleles having the most associated TCRs and HLA-C alleles having the fewest. In a later genetic analysis, fewer N-insertions in productive TCRs were reported among donors in an Asian-associated ancestry cluster than the roughly 710-donor mean. A later analysis associated about 16,000 TCR beta sequences with specific HLA alleles at a false discovery rate of 0.05. Several of the top co-occurrence clusters appeared to be linked to parvovirus B19, influenza, CMV and Epstein-Barr virus, according to a later analysis. Because the 87-base-pair reads could not distinguish some IMGT-functional V segments, including TRBV6-2 and TRBV6-3, those segments were excluded. A few of the identified cytomegalovirus-associated TCR beta chains were confirmed in vitro to be specific for cytomegalovirus antigens. Across donors, most TCR sequences were observed very rarely, whereas some public TCRs were present in many individuals. Correlated functional status among segregating V segments might reflect linkage disequilibrium, but an unknown experimental factor could not be ruled out. A group of highly shared sequence variants was considered likely to be a technical artifact of the sequencing pipeline. A later analysis found that most CMV-associated TCR beta chains appeared HLA-restricted, with HLA associations seemingly driven largely by CMV exposure. When HLA alleles, especially DR and DQ, strongly co-occurred, attributing TCR associations to individual alleles was difficult. Immune exposure information for the cohort was limited to CMV serostatus.

Of note for this clone: Its binding antigen is unknown. No much larger clone exists at a distance of one base, and base qualities are not known.

The library was produced with the immunoSEQ multiplex PCR assay. For the multiplex PCR, a mixture combining 60 forward primers for TCR Vbeta segments and 13 reverse primers for TCR Jbeta segments was used. A multiplex PCR assay on genomic DNA amplified the CDR3 region of rearranged TCR beta genes. The Illumina HiSeq System was used to sequence the amplified TCR beta libraries as 87-base-pair reads. The original methods were these. A later analysis tallied around 80 million unique TCR beta chains across the 666 repertoires, and roughly 11 million of those chains were shared by two or more donors. To remove PCR and sequencing errors, raw reads were error-corrected and collapsed into unique sequences using a nearest-neighbor algorithm that merged closely related sequences. Alignment of CDR3 sequences to IMGT reference sequences was used to assign V, D and J gene segments. For a sequence to be retained, at least a six-nucleotide match to both a V gene segment and a J gene segment was required. Rearrangements were classified as productive when the CDR3 lacked stop codons and remained in frame with V and J, and all other rearrangements were classified as non-productive. CDR3 was defined by IMGT convention, running from the second conserved V-encoded cysteine to the conserved J-encoded phenylalanine. Sequences without an unambiguous match to a single V gene segment were excluded from the earlier analysis of almost 600 of the donors. An earlier analysis of around 600 of the donors classified V segments as functional when productive rearrangements were above 56.7% and as segregating when the standard deviation between donors was above 5%. A statistical classification framework was developed to diagnose cytomegalovirus status using the catalog of TCR beta chain sequences. A later analysis assigned V and J genes by comparing TCR nucleotide sequences with IMGT/GENE-DB human TR gene sequences. In a later analysis, CDR3 sequences and most-parsimonious VDJ recombination scenarios were assigned using the TCRdist pipeline. In a later analysis, every TCR beta chain was defined by the combination of its CDR3 amino acid sequence and its V-gene family, and reads without a unique V-gene family were dropped. A later analysis removed 600 or so highly shared, low-generation-probability nucleotide sequences to deal with suspected cross-contamination and a sequencing artifact. In a later analysis, a clonal expansion index for each public chain was calculated from normalized within-repertoire ranks of inferred template counts. Generation probabilities in a later analysis came from a VDJ recombination model fitted to out-of-frame rearrangements, and those results were checked against IGoR. Hypergeometric tests were used in a later analysis to score TCR-TCR, TCR-HLA and TCR-CMV co-occurrence, with a repertoire-size bias correction applied to the TCR pairs. A later analysis estimated false discovery rates by permuting HLA or CMV assignments 20 times. A later analysis grouped co-occurring TCRs with DBSCAN, adding TCRdist sequence similarity when clustering within HLA-allele-positive subsets. Co-occurrence clustering excluded repertoires with fewer than 30,000 or more than 120,000 public chains, plus five with anomalous nucleotide sharing. Not all clones reach the TCRdb copy of this immuneACCESS table, which keeps in-frame sequences only. Checked studies attribute under half of the gap to unresolved V genes and leave the rest unexplained. From that table come the V and J calls and clone size; the DNA was used to work out D and trimming. The sample table records 80,000 to 100,000 clones; more than 65% of these occur just once. The ten biggest clones cover around 16% of the sample.

The cohort comprised 550 to 700 healthy bone marrow donors. Cohort members were all nominally healthy when sampled, although unrecorded immune exposures were likely present. The donor was CMV seropositive and belonged to the group of some 290 seropositive cohort members. A peripheral blood sample was provided by each donor, and peripheral blood mononuclear cells were used for TCR beta sequencing. Genomic DNA extraction from the blood cell samples was performed with the Qiagen DNeasy Blood Extraction Kit. CDR1 MNHEY and CDR2 SVGAGI were looked up in the germline V gene. CDR3 length: 15 amino acids, cysteine to phenylalanine. CDR3 DNA is the only sequence kept; it has 45 bases, read in frame from the first base. The V end gives up 6 bases and the J end 5 bases, leaving 13 bases in the junction not matched to a gene.

The receptor was isolated from a young woman in good health and CMV-seropositive. The chain is assembled from TRBV6-5 and TRBJ2-7, with TRBD2 identical over 7 junction bases. Material for sequencing was PBMCs. The nucleotide sequence reads as follows: TGTGCCAGCAGCCTGACTCGGGGGGTTTCCGACGAGCAGTACTTC. It translates to CASSLTRGVSDEQYF.